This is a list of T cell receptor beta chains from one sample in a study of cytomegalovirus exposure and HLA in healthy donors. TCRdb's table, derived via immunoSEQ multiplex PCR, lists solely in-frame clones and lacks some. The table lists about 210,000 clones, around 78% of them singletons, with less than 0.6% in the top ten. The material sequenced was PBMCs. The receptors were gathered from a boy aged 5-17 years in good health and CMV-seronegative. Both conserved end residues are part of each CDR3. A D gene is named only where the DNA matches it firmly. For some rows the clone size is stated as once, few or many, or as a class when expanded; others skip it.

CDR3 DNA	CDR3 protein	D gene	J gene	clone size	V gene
TGCGCCAGCAGCCAAGGCCGGGTCCAAGAGACCCAGTACTTC	CASSQGRVQETQYF	.	TRBJ2-5	.	TRBV4-1
TGTGCCAGCAGCTGGGCAGTGACGGCCGGGGAGCTGTTTTTT	CASSWAVTAGELFF	.	TRBJ2-2	.	TRBV5-5
TGTGCCAGCAACAGGTGGGATACGCAGTATTTT	CASNRWDTQYF	.	TRBJ2-3	.	TRBV2
TGTGCCAGCAGCGGGAGAAAGGGACAGACCCACCCTCTGAACACTGAAGCTTTCTTT	CASSGRKGQTHPLNTEAFF	TRBD1	TRBJ1-1	.	TRBV11-2
TGTGCCAGCAGCTTAGGGACAGGGTCCTACGAGCAGTACTTC	CASSLGTGSYEQYF	TRBD1	TRBJ2-7	.	TRBV11-3
TGTGCCAGCAGATGGGACAGTCAACTGTTTTTT	CASRWDSQLFF	TRBD1	TRBJ1-4	once	TRBV27
TGCGCCAGCAGCCCCATCTCTAGCGGGAGTTGTGAGCAGTTCTTC	CASSPISSGSCEQFF	TRBD2	TRBJ2-1	.	TRBV5-1
TGTGCCATCAACTATGGCGGGGAGCTGTTTTTT	CAINYGGELFF	.	TRBJ2-2	.	TRBV10-3
TGTGCCAGCAGCTCCTCGACTAGTCTAGGGAACGAGCAGTACTTC	CASSSSTSLGNEQYF	.	TRBJ2-7	.	TRBV7-2
TGCGCCAGCAGCTTGGTACAACGGGGGACCACAGATACGCAGTATTTT	CASSLVQRGTTDTQYF	.	TRBJ2-3	.	TRBV5-1
TGTGCCAGCAGCTACACTGGCGGGGCAGGGATCTACGAGCAGTACTTC	CASSYTGGAGIYEQYF	.	TRBJ2-7	.	TRBV5-6
TGTTCCAGCAGCTTAGCGGTATCCAGGGTGGACGAGCAGTACTTC	CSSSLAVSRVDEQYF	.	TRBJ2-7	.	TRBV7-9
TGTGCCTGGAGAACAGGGGGCAGTTCACCCCTCCACTTT	CAWRTGGSSPLHF	TRBD1	TRBJ1-6	.	TRBV30
TGTGCCAGCAAAGACATTCACTACGAGCAGTACTTC	CASKDIHYEQYF	.	TRBJ2-7	.	TRBV6-4
TGTGCCAGCAGTCCCGGGGGAGCATACGAGCAGTACTTC	CASSPGGAYEQYF	.	TRBJ2-7	.	TRBV27
TGTGCCAGCACTTTCACGGGGACTGAAGCTTTCTTT	CASTFTGTEAFF	.	TRBJ1-1	.	TRBV25-1
TGTGCCAGTAGTCGAAGCGGGGGGGCCTTCGGTAATGAGCAGTTCTTC	CASSRSGGAFGNEQFF	TRBD2	TRBJ2-1	.	TRBV19
TGTGCCTGGGGGGACTTCCGACGGGCTTTCTTT	CAWGDFRRAFF	.	TRBJ1-1	few	TRBV30
TGCAGCGTTGAAGCGAGGGGGCTGAGTGGCTACACCTTC	CSVEARGLSGYTF	TRBD1	TRBJ1-2	.	TRBV29-1
TGTGCCATCAGTGAGCTCTGGACTAGAGGGTACAATGAGCAGTTCTTC	CAISELWTRGYNEQFF	TRBD2	TRBJ2-1	.	TRBV10-3